This T cell receptor (beta chain) was profiled in a study of regulatory T cells in long-lasting Graves disease. Points from the study as a whole: The persistent group shared 3,000 or so public clonotypes, more than the roughly 970 shared by new patients. Persistent disease was characterized by preferential usage of TRBV28, TRBJ1-2 and TRBJ2-5.

This clonotype turned up a few times. Its target is unknown. Described time point: persistent/refractory GD, antithyroid drugs over 5 years with positive TRAb. Following extraction of RNA from PBMCs, that RNA was used to make the TCR library. The authors drew patients from an endocrinology department in Xi'an, China. Building the TCR beta libraries relied on iRepertoire HTBI primers, and CDR3 regions underwent Arm-PCR. TCRdb used MiXCR to reprocess the multiplex PCR reads, holding one entry per CDR3 protein. The profile shows 500,000 to 800,000 distinct CDR3 sequences, 25% to 35% of them singletons. Germline lookup yields CDR1 LNHNV and CDR2 YYDKDF (reference sequence). This CDR3 is built from 13 residues. V gave up 6 bases and J gave up 10 bases; unmatched junction bases: 6.

The genes are TRBV15 and TRBJ2-4; TRBD2 matches at 10 bases. Sequencing was performed on peripheral blood mononuclear cells (PBMCs), taken when the disease was refractory, from a patient treated with antithyroid drugs. The clonotype originates from a female donor with Graves disease. The CDR3, as DNA: TGTGCCACCAGAGCTAGCGGGAGAGGGATTCAGTACTTC. Translating gives CATRASGRGIQYF.